This note documents a single T cell receptor (beta chain) sequence. The sample comes from a study of T cell clonotyping in hematopoietic cell transplantation. Background on the study: Cytoreduction preceded collection of pretransplant recipient samples.

The sample's time point: recipient sample about 28 days before transplant, after cytoreduction. Germline V gene lookup returns CDR1 SGHNT and CDR2 YENEEA. V shed 1 base and J 5 bases; nucleotides not matched to a gene: 8. CDR3 length: 15 residues. Clones were read by immunoSEQ multiplex PCR, and TCRdb kept only the in-frame ones, dropping some. The table lists tens of thousands of clones, 90% to 96% of them singletons. The sample in question was peripheral blood mononuclear cells, obtained before stem cell transplant. This sequence originates from a woman between 50 and 59 years old with acute myeloid leukemia. Some clones in this sample may be carry-over from other donors' samples. The chain has TRBV11-3 and TRBJ2-7, with 7 bases aligning to TRBD2. CDR3 sequence (DNA): TGTGCCAGCAGCTTAGGTGGACTAGGAAGCCACGAGCAGTACTTC. It is translated as CASSLGGLGSHEQYF.